This T cell receptor (beta chain) was captured in a study of blood T cells in healthy people across ages. The individuals who served as donors were healthy Caucasians living in Russia, aged roughly 6 to 95. Whole-study results and caveats: Long-lived donors had more naive CD4+ cells and higher diversity than aged donors.

Germline CDR1 reads DFQATT; CDR2 reads SNEGSKA (reference sequence). The CDR3 runs 16 residues. J was trimmed by 13 bases and V by 2 bases; bases with no gene match: 19. Using a J-beta primer mix together with a sample-barcoded 5' primer, a second PCR was run for about 6 to 11 cycles. Every cDNA was tagged by a template-switch adaptor with 12 random nucleotides. Each CDR3 protein is one row after TCRdb ran MiXCR on the 5' RACE reads. This table has 1.8 million or so distinct CDR3 sequences, about two fifths appearing once. With regard to this clonotype: Its specificity is not known.

The chain links TRBV20-1 to TRBJ2-4; TRBD2 matches at 8 bases. The material sequenced was blood. This clonotype was sampled from a human donor in good health. The CDR3 nucleotides are TGCAGTGCTAGAAGCAGCGGGGGTTTCTCCTACAATGAGCAGTACTTC. It translates to CSARSSGGFSYNEQYF.